Described below is a single T cell receptor beta chain sequence and its context. The data derive from a study of blood T cell repertoires in COVID-19. Study summary: The cDNA or gDNA used as material had been derived from T cells, B-cell-depleted T cells, or PBMCs.

How the authors handled the data: Amplified reference gene primers provided the basis for estimating nucleated cell counts. TCRdb's table, derived via immunoSEQ multiplex PCR, lists solely in-frame clones and lacks some. That table gives V, J and clone size, and the DNA gave D and trimming. The data hold under 450,000 clones, with about 87% observed a single time. In assigning cohorts, the study relied on participant-reported clinical history. All recovered Cohort 3 donors got two negative PCRs, got clearance, or saw symptom resolution. V trimming: 1 base; J trimming: 2 bases; junction bases outside the gene matches: 5. CDR1 is LGHDT, CDR2 YNNKEL, per germline (reference sequence). This CDR3 is built from 16 residues.

The TCR was taken from a man in his thirties or forties who had recovered from COVID-19. The rearrangement links TRBV3-1 (or the pseudogene TRBV3-2) to TRBJ1-1, with 9 bases matching TRBD1. Sequenced input: PBMCs or T cells enriched from blood (not recorded which). The CDR3 sequence is CASSQGGTGFNTEAFF. The CDR3, as DNA: TGTGCCAGCAGCCAAGGGGGGACAGGGTTCAACACTGAAGCTTTCTTT.